The 3 T cell receptor beta chains presented below share a single source sample, sequenced in a study of blood T cell repertoires in COVID-19 (dated by TCRdb to 2018 to 2021). Preparation of the library involved the immunoSEQ multiplex PCR assay. The immuneACCESS repertoire file appears here via TCRdb, limited to in-frame rearrangements. These files lack a portion of the clones; in checked studies, under half of the deficit traces to unresolved V genes, and the cause of the others is not known. The sample table holds some 150,000 clones, of which around nine tenths were seen once. Around 1.3% of the sample is taken by the ten largest. Material: PBMCs or T cells enriched from blood (not recorded which). Receptors were obtained from a woman aged 25 to 39 with acute COVID-19.

V usage is TRBV9 and J usage is TRBJ2-3, with D unclear. Looked up from germline, CDR1 is SGDLS and CDR2 is YYNGEE. The ends were cut back, 2 bases at V and 0 bases at J, with 7 bases in the middle. The CDR3 extends over 14 amino acids. In DNA form, the CDR3 reads TGTGCCAGCAGCGTTTCCCGTAGCACAGATACGCAGTATTTT. This gives the protein CASSVSRSTDTQYF.

The chain has TRBV19 and TRBJ1-4; 7 nucleotides align to TRBD1. The germline V gene has CDR1 LNHDA and CDR2 SQIVND (reference sequence). The CDR3 consists of 14 residues. Trimming removed 3 bases from V and 8 bases from J; junction bases left unmatched: 6. The CDR3, as DNA: TGTGCCAGTAGTATCGACAGGGCCCGGGAAAAACTGTTTTTT. Translated, it gives CASSIDRAREKLFF. The complete variable domain, with remaining parts taken from reference TRBV19 and TRBJ1-4, reads DGGITQSPKYLFRKEGQNVTLSCEQNLNHDAMYWYRQDPGQGLRLIYYSQIVNDFQKGDIAEGYSVSREKKESFPLTVTSAQKNPTAFYLCASSIDRAREKLFFGSGTQLSVL.

As regards this clone: A junction boundary mismatches the germline segment, possibly from a read error. This rearrangement joins TRBV3-1 (or the pseudogene TRBV3-2) to TRBJ2-1; TRBD2 matches at 9 bases. The CDR3 runs 16 residues. The germline gives CDR1 LGHDT, CDR2 YNNKEL (reference sequence). Written as DNA, the CDR3 is TGTGCCAGCAGCGAAGACGCACTAGCGGGCTACAATGAGCAGTTCTTC. Translated: CASSEDALAGYNEQFF.